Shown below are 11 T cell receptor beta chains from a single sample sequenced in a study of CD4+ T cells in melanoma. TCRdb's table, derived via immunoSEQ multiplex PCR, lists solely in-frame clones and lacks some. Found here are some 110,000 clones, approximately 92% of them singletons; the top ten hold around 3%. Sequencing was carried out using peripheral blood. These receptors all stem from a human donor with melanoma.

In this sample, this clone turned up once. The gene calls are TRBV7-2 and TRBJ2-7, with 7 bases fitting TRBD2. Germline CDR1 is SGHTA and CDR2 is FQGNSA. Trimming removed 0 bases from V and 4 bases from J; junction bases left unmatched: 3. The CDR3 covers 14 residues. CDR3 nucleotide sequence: TGTGCCAGCAGCTTAGCCTACGGGGGGTACGAGCAGTACTTC. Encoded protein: CASSLAYGGYEQYF.

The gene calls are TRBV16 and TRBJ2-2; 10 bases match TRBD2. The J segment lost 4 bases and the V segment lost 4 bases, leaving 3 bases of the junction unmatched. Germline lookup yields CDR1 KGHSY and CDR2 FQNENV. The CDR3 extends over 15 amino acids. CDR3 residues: CASSLLAGATGELFF. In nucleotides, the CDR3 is TGTGCCAGCAGCCTGCTAGCGGGAGCCACCGGGGAGCTGTTTTTT.

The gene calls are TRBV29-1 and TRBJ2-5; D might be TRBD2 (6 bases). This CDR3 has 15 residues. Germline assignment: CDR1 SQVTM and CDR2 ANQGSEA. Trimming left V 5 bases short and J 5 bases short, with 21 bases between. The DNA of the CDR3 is TGCAGCGTTAGGCCATCTTCCGGGGGTGCGGAGACCCAGTACTTC. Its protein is CSVRPSSGGAETQYF.

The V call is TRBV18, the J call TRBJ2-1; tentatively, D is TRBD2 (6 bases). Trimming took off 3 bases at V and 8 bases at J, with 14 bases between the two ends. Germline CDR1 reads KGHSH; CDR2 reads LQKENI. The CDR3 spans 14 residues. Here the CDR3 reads CASSPSTRSDEQFF. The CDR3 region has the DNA TGTGCCAGCTCACCTTCGACTAGGAGCGATGAGCAGTTCTTC.

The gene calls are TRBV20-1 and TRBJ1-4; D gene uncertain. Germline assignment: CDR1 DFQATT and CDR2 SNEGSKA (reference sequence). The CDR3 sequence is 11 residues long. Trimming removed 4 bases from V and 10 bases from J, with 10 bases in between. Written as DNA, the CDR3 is TGCAGTGCTATGGCAGACGGAAAACTGTTTTTT. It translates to CSAMADGKLFF.

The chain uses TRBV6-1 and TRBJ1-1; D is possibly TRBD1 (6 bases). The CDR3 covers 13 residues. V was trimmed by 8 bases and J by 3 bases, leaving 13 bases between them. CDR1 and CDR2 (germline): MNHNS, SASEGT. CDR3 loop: CASPRRGDTEAFF. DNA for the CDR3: TGTGCCAGCCCACGGAGGGGGGACACTGAAGCTTTCTTT.

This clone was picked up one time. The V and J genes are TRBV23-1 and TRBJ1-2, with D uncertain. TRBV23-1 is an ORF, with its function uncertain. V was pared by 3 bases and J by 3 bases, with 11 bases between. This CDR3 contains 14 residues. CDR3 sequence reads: CASSQYWLHYGYTF. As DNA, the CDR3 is TGCGCCAGCAGTCAGTACTGGCTCCACTATGGCTACACCTTC.

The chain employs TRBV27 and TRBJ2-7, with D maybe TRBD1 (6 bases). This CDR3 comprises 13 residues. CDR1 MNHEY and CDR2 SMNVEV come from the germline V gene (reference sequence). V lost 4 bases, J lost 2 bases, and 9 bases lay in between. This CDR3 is CASSYRTAYEQYF. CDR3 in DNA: TGTGCCAGCAGTTACCGGACAGCCTACGAGCAGTACTTC.

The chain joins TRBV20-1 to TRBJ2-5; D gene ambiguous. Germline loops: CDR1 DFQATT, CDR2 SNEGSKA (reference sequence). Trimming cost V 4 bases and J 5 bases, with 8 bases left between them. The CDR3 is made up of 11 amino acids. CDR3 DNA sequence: TGCAGTGCTATTAGCACGGAGACCCAGTACTTC. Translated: CSAISTETQYF.

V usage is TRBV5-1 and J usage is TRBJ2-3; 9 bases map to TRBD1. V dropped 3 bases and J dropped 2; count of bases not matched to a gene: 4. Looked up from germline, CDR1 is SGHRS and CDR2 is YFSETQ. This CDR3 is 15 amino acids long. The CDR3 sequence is CASSSGTGNTDTQYF. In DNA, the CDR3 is TGCGCCAGCAGCTCCGGGACAGGGAACACAGATACGCAGTATTTT.

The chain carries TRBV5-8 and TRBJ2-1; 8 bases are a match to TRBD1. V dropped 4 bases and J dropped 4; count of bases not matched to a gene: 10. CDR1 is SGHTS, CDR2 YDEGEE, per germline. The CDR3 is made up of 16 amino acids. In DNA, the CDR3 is TGTGCCAGCAGCCGACCCACAGGGGGACCATACAATGAGCAGTTCTTC. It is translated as CASSRPTGGPYNEQFF.